This T cell receptor (beta chain) appears in the sequencing data of a study of blood T cell repertoires in COVID-19. Study summary: Researchers got acute and convalescent COVID-19 samples from the United States, Italy and Spain.

Either two negative PCRs, clearance, or symptom resolution qualified Cohort 3 donors as recovered. This clone was recorded a few times. Method: immunoSEQ multiplex PCR; TCRdb's copy keeps in-frame clones and lacks some. The sample lists a few hundred thousand clones; about 90% were seen once. The length of the CDR3 is 14 residues. The germline V gene has CDR1 MNHEY and CDR2 SVGEGT. V was cut by 6 bases and J by 4 bases, with 10 bases left in between. This receptor was identified in a woman in her 30s who had recovered from COVID-19. Sequenced sample: PBMCs or T cells enriched from blood (not recorded which). The chain recombines TRBV6-2 or TRBV6-3 with TRBJ1-6; no clear D. The CDR3 nucleotides read TGTGCCAGCAGCCCTGGACTGTATAATTCACCCCTCCACTTT. Its translation is CASSPGLYNSPLHF.